Described below is a single TCR beta chain sequence and its context. These data belong to a study of T cell changes during pregnancy in multiple sclerosis. V lost 6 bases and J 1 base, leaving 15 bases between the germline ends. CDR1 LNHDA and CDR2 SQIVND come from the germline V gene (reference sequence). The CDR3 spans 15 residues. Using immunoSEQ multiplex PCR, the repertoire was profiled, and TCRdb retains in-frame clones only, with some absent. The table records about 39,000 clones, approximately 93% of them present only once. This TCR came from a female donor with multiple sclerosis, enrolled in a pregnancy study. The specimen comprised CD4+ T cells from peripheral blood mononuclear cells, sampled in the first trimester of pregnancy. The rearrangement links TRBV19 to TRBJ1-1, with D maybe TRBD1 (5 bases). Here the CDR3 DNA reads TGTGCCAGTAGCCCCGAGGACACGCAGAACACTGAAGCTTTCTTT. Translating gives CASSPEDTQNTEAFF.